This is a list of T cell receptor beta chains from one sample in a study of technical replicates of blood from several donors. Sequenced by immunoSEQ multiplex PCR; TCRdb stores in-frame clones only, minus some. Of approximately 75,000 clones listed, about 97% are singletons. Sequencing was done on a sample of T cells isolated from PBMCs. Receptor source: a human donor in good health. Each CDR3 is given with its conserved first and last residue. The D gene is left open where the match is weak. Not all rows give a size; the values are once, few, many and, for expanded clones, a class.

j_call | d_call | clone_size | v_call | cdr3_nt | cdr3_aa
TRBJ2-7 | . | . | TRBV10-3 | TGTGCCATCAGTGTAGAAAGCAGGGCCTACGAGCAGTACTTC | CAISVESRAYEQYF
TRBJ2-5 | TRBD2 | once | TRBV27 | TGTGCCAGCGGGGGGGAAGAGACCCAGTACTTC | CASGGEETQYF
TRBJ2-1 | . | . | TRBV10-3 | TGTGCCATCAGTGAGTTGGTTCTCGGTGAGCAGTTCTTC | CAISELVLGEQFF
TRBJ1-5 | . | . | TRBV19 | TGTGCCAGTAGCCCCCCCACAGGTCCTCTCAATCAGCCCCAGCATTTT | CASSPPTGPLNQPQHF
TRBJ2-5 | . | . | TRBV4-3 | TGCGCCAGCAGCCAAGATCCTGGTGGGGGGGAGACCCAGTACTTC | CASSQDPGGGETQYF
TRBJ2-1 | . | . | TRBV6-1 | TGTGCCAGCAGAGGAGCCAATACACGAGGGCATGAGCAGTTCTTC | CASRGANTRGHEQFF
TRBJ2-1 | . | . | TRBV14 | TGTGCCAGCAGCCAATACAGGGACGATGAGCAGTTCTTC | CASSQYRDDEQFF
TRBJ2-5 | TRBD2 | once | TRBV29-1 | TGCAGCGTTAGACTAGCGGGAACGGAGACCCAGTACTTC | CSVRLAGTETQYF
TRBJ2-3 | . | . | TRBV6-5 | TGTGCCAGCAGTGATCTCACAGGGTTCGATACGCAGTATTTT | CASSDLTGFDTQYF
TRBJ1-1 | TRBD1 | . | TRBV4-3 | TGCGCCAGCAGCCATGGTGGACAGGGGGGCACTGAAGCTTTCTTT | CASSHGGQGGTEAFF
TRBJ2-5 | TRBD2 | . | TRBV27 | TGTGCCAGCAGGGAGGGCCCGGGACACTTAACTAGCGGGAGGGCAGTAGTAGAGACCCAGTACTTC | CASREGPGHLTSGRAVVETQYF
TRBJ1-2 | TRBD1 | . | TRBV9 | TGTGCCAGCAGCGTAGTCGGACAGGCCTATGGCTACACCTTC | CASSVVGQAYGYTF
TRBJ2-7 | . | . | TRBV6-9 | TGTGCCAGCTTCGGGATTGGGTACGAGCAGTACTTC | CASFGIGYEQYF
TRBJ2-3 | . | once | TRBV19 | TGTGCCAGTAGTATTCTAGCTTACACAGATACGCAGTATTTT | CASSILAYTDTQYF
TRBJ2-3 | TRBD2 | . | TRBV28 | TGTGCCAGCAGTCCGCCACTAGCGGGACCAGATACGCAGTATTTT | CASSPPLAGPDTQYF
TRBJ2-4 | TRBD2 | . | TRBV4-2 | TGTGCCAGCAGCCAAGATTCTAGCGGGAGAAGGGCGGACATTCAGTACTTC | CASSQDSSGRRADIQYF
TRBJ2-1 | . | . | TRBV6-1 | TGTGCCAGCACCTCGAGCGAATACAATGAGCAGTTCTTC | CASTSSEYNEQFF
TRBJ2-7 | TRBD1 | once | TRBV4-1 | TGCGCCAGCAGCCACCGGGGACAGGGGGTAAACGAGCAGTACTTC | CASSHRGQGVNEQYF
TRBJ2-7 | . | . | TRBV6-5 | TGTGCCAGCATGGGCGGGAAGAACACCTACGAGCAGTACTTC | CASMGGKNTYEQYF
TRBJ2-1 | . | . | TRBV7-3 | TGTGCCAGCAGCTTATACGGGACTGCTTACAATGAGCAGTTCTTC | CASSLYGTAYNEQFF
TRBJ2-1 | . | once | TRBV29-1 | TGCAGCGTTGAAGATTGGTCGGCGGGGTCTGAGCAGTTCTTC | CSVEDWSAGSEQFF
TRBJ2-3 | TRBD1 | . | TRBV6-5 | TGTGCCAGCAGTGCAGGGGGCCAAGTACCTGATACGCAGTATTTT | CASSAGGQVPDTQYF
TRBJ1-2 | . | . | TRBV28 | TGTGCCAGCAGCTGGACTCTAAAGCGGTTTAGCTTTGATGGCTACACCTTC | CASSWTLKRFSFDGYTF
TRBJ2-1 | TRBD2 | . | TRBV7-9 | TGTGCCAGCAGCCCCAGCGGGAGCTCCTACAATGAGCAGTTCTTC | CASSPSGSSYNEQFF
TRBJ2-1 | . | . | TRBV20-1 | TGCAGTGCTTGGAGGACGGGTGAGCAGTTCTTC | CSAWRTGEQFF
TRBJ2-5 | TRBD1 | . | TRBV7-2 | TGTGCCAGCAGCAAGGACAGGGGGCGTTCAGAGACCCAGTACTTC | CASSKDRGRSETQYF
TRBJ2-2 | TRBD1 | . | TRBV11-2 | TGTGCCAGCAGCTCGTGGGGACAGACGAACACCGGGGAGCTGTTTTTT | CASSSWGQTNTGELFF